A single sample gave rise to the 4 T cell receptor beta chains below, sequenced in a study of graft-versus-host responses after intestinal transplantation. Antigens for these TCRs are unknown. This table comes from immunoSEQ multiplex PCR, and its TCRdb copy is limited to in-frame clones, with some not included. The table includes around 120,000 clones, around nine tenths detected once. Source: unstimulated CD4+ T cells sorted from spleen or lymph node cells, taken before intestinal transplant. These receptors all stem from a human donor who received an intestinal transplant.

J is TRBJ2-7 and V is TRBV7-2; 12 nucleotides match TRBD2. With V trimmed by 5 bases and J by 3 bases, 5 bases remained unmatched. The CDR3 totals 15 residues. Germline-derived CDR1 and CDR2 are SGHTA and FQGNSA. In DNA, the CDR3 is TGTGCCAGCAGCCGCGGACTAGCGGGGATCTACGAGCAGTACTTC. Translation: CASSRGLAGIYEQYF.

This chain joins TRBV5-1 and TRBJ2-1, with 7 bases lining up with TRBD2. The CDR3 spans 15 residues. V shed 1 base and J 5 bases; nucleotides not matched to a gene: 6. Germline-derived CDR1 and CDR2 are SGHRS and YFSETQ. As DNA, the CDR3 is TGCGCCAGCAGCTTGTCAGCGGGGAACCACAATGAGCAGTTCTTC. Protein sequence: CASSLSAGNHNEQFF.

The chain couples TRBV4-1 to TRBJ2-7; tentatively, D is TRBD1 (5 bases). Looked up from germline, CDR1 is MGHRA and CDR2 is YSYEKL. The CDR3 totals 14 residues. Trimming took 1 base from V and 3 from J, leaving 10 bases between them. CDR3: CASSQGGPGYEQYF. CDR3 DNA sequence: TGCGCCAGCAGCCAAGGGGGCCCCGGCTACGAGCAGTACTTC.

This chain links TRBV5-8 with TRBJ2-7; perhaps TRBD2 as D (7 bases). Germline CDR1 is SGHTS and CDR2 is YDEGEE. The CDR3 has 15 amino acids. With 0 bases removed from V and 5 bases from J, the gap between germline ends came to 15 bases. The CDR3 loop reads CASSLGRGASNEQYF. Written as DNA, the CDR3 is TGTGCCAGCAGCTTGGGTCGGGGGGCGAGCAACGAGCAGTACTTC.